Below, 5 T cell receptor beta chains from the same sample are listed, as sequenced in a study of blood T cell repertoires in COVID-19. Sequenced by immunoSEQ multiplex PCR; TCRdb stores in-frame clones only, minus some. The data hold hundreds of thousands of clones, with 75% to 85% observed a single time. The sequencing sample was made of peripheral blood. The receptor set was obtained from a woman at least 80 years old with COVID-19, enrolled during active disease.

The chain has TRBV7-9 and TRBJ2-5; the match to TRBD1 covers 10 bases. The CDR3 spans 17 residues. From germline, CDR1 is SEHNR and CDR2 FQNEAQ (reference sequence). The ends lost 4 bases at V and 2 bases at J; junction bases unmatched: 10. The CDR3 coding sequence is TGTGCCAGCAGCTCGGGGGGACAGGGGAGAAATCAAGAGACCCAGTACTTC. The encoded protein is CASSSGGQGRNQETQYF.

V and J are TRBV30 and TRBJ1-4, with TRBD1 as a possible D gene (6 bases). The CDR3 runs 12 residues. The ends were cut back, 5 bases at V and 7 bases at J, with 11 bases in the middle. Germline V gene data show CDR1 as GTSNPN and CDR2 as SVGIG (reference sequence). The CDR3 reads CAWHQTGEKLFF. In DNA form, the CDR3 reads TGTGCCTGGCACCAGACAGGTGAAAAACTGTTTTTT.

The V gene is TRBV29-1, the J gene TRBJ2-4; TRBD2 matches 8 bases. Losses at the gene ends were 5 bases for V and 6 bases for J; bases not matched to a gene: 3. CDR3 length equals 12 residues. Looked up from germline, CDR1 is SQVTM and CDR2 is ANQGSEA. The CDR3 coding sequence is TGCAGCGTTCTAAGCGGGGGAAACATTCAGTACTTC. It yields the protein CSVLSGGNIQYF.

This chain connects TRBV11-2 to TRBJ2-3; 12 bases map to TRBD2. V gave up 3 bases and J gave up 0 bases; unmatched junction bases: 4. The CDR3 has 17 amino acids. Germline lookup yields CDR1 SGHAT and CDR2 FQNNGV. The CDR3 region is CASSLRTSGASTDTQYF. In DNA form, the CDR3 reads TGTGCCAGCAGCTTGAGGACTAGCGGGGCTAGCACAGATACGCAGTATTTT.

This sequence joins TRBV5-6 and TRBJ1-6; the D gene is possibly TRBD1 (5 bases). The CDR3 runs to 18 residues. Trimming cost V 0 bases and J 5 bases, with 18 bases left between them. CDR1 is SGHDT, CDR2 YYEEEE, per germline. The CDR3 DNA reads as TGTGCCAGCAGCTTGGCAGGGTCGCTCGGAAAGGATAATTCACCCCTCCACTTT. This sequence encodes CASSLAGSLGKDNSPLHF.